This TCR beta chain was sequenced during a study of cytomegalovirus exposure and HLA in healthy donors. Background on the study: Earlier work reported roughly 120 million unique TCR beta sequences from 170 million or so T cells. Within the Caucasian-associated ancestry cluster were more than 75% of the roughly 400 genotyped donors. General study results and limits: TCR beta sequences reportedly predicted most subjects' HLA-A and HLA-B alleles accurately. TCR association rates varied by HLA locus in a later analysis, with DRB1 highest and HLA-C lowest.

Turning to this clone: Its antigen is unknown.

Primers included in the PCR were 60 Vbeta and 13 Jbeta primers. Sequenced by immunoSEQ multiplex PCR; TCRdb stores in-frame clones only, minus some. Of 250,000 or so clones listed, over 75% are singletons. CDR1 and CDR2 (germline): LGHNA, YNFKEQ. The CDR3 contains 16 residues. Trimming shortened V by 1 base and J by 1 base, and 13 bases separated the two germline ends. Sequencing was performed on PBMCs. The chain is built from TRBV4-2 and TRBJ1-1; TRBD1 is a possible D gene (5 bases). This TCR came from a human donor in good health. CDR3 bases: TGTGCCAGCAGCCAAGGGGAGGGGCGGGGGAACACTGAAGCTTTCTTT. Protein: CASSQGEGRGNTEAFF.